Presented here are 15 T cell receptor beta chains from one specimen sequenced in a study of cytomegalovirus exposure and HLA in healthy donors. PCR employed 60 Vbeta and 13 Jbeta primers. Sequenced by immunoSEQ multiplex PCR; TCRdb stores in-frame clones only, minus some. Of about 130,000 clones in the sample, 70% to 75% were seen once. The sample comprised PBMCs. The receptors derive from a male donor in good health and CMV-seronegative.

This clone came up once. This chain's CDR3 is CASSVAWRGGDEQFF. The CDR3 DNA reads TGTGCCAGCAGCGTAGCTTGGCGGGGGGGCGATGAGCAGTTCTTC. V is TRBV9 and J is TRBJ2-1; 9 bases match TRBD2. V shed 0 bases, J shed 8 bases, and the junction held 6 bases outside the gene matches. From germline, CDR1 is SGDLS and CDR2 YYNGEE. The CDR3 extends over 15 amino acids.

The rearrangement links TRBV5-6 to TRBJ2-5; 10 bases agree with TRBD1. Germline V gene data show CDR1 as SGHDT and CDR2 as YYEEEE. This CDR3 comprises 13 residues. Losses at the gene ends were 4 bases for V and 5 bases for J; bases not matched to a gene: 2. CDR3 protein: CASSDRGHETQYF. The CDR3 region has the DNA TGTGCCAGCAGCGACAGGGGGCACGAGACCCAGTACTTC.

This clone turned up a few times. The rearrangement uses TRBV19 and TRBJ1-5; TRBD1 might be the D (5 bases). Germline loops: CDR1 LNHDA, CDR2 SQIVND (reference sequence). The V end lost 6 bases, the J end lost 0 bases, and 18 bases lay between the germline ends. CDR3 length equals 17 residues. The CDR3 region is CASSTRGAGYSNQPQHF. CDR3 bases: TGTGCCAGTAGCACAAGGGGTGCCGGATATAGCAATCAGCCCCAGCATTTT.

This clone was seen just once. The CDR3 nucleotides read TGCAGCGTGGGCCCCAGAGGGTACGGCATTCAGTACTTC. Its protein is CSVGPRGYGIQYF. The chain combines TRBV29-1 with TRBJ2-4; possible D gene TRBD2, 5 bases. Germline CDR1 and CDR2: SQVTM and ANQGSEA. This CDR3 contains 13 residues. V was shortened by 6 bases and J by 9 bases, with 18 bases between the two germline ends.

The chain uses TRBV19 and TRBJ1-5; D is undetermined. Trimming pared 1 base from V and 5 bases from J, leaving 12 bases between. Looked up from germline, CDR1 is LNHDA and CDR2 is SQIVND (reference sequence). The CDR3 covers 15 residues. The CDR3 spells CASSIGQALYQPQHF. The CDR3 bases are TGTGCCAGTAGTATAGGGCAGGCTTTATATCAGCCCCAGCATTTT.

This CDR3 is CASSESSQGAKNVGNQPQHF. The CDR3 DNA reads TGCGCCAGCAGTGAGTCTAGTCAGGGGGCAAAAAATGTTGGTAATCAGCCCCAGCATTTT. V usage is TRBV10-1 and J usage is TRBJ1-5, with 8 bases that match TRBD1. The CDR3 totals 20 residues. V shed 0 bases, J shed 4 bases, and the junction held 17 bases outside the gene matches. Germline V lookup: CDR1 WNHNN, CDR2 SYGVQD (reference sequence).

The chain combines TRBV7-2 with TRBJ1-1; D unclear. CDR1 and CDR2 from the germline V gene are SGHTA and FQGNSA. The V end was cut by 1 base, the J end by 5 bases, with 11 bases between. The CDR3 totals 14 residues. CDR3 in amino acids: CASSLEPAGTEAFF. CDR3 coding DNA: TGTGCCAGCAGCTTAGAGCCGGCGGGAACTGAAGCTTTCTTT.

The CDR3 spells CASSSPERGGQPQHF. The CDR3 bases are TGTGCCAGCAGTAGCCCCGAGCGGGGTGGCCAGCCCCAGCATTTT. This sequence joins TRBV6-6 and TRBJ1-5, with D unclear. The CDR3 totals 15 residues. CDR1 and CDR2 (germline): MNHNY, SVGAGI (reference sequence). The V end was cut by 5 bases, the J end by 7 bases, with 18 bases between.

CDR3 coding DNA: TGCGCCAGCAGCCAAGATTTTGGGCGGGAACAGCATTTT. Amino acids: CASSQDFGREQHF. The V gene is TRBV4-3, the J gene TRBJ1-5, with D hard to call. Germline CDR1 and CDR2: LGHNA and YSLEER. Trimming stripped 0 bases from V and 13 bases from J, with 13 bases between. This CDR3 has 13 amino acids.

The rearrangement uses TRBV7-2 and TRBJ2-1; TRBD2 matches at 9 bases. The CDR3 sequence is 15 residues long. J lost 10 bases, V lost 4 bases, and 11 bases had no gene match. Germline CDR1 is SGHTA and CDR2 is FQGNSA. In DNA, the CDR3 is TGTGCCAGCAGCTCAGGAATAGCGGGGGCCGGGGAGCAGTTCTTC. Its protein is CASSSGIAGAGEQFF.

The chain couples TRBV9 to TRBJ2-4; tentative D call: TRBD2 (6 bases). Germline CDR1 and CDR2: SGDLS and YYNGEE. This CDR3 contains 15 residues. Trimming removed 0 bases from V and 1 base from J, with 8 bases in between. This CDR3 is CASSVEEGAKNIQYF. The CDR3 coding sequence is TGTGCCAGCAGCGTAGAGGAGGGGGCCAAAAACATTCAGTACTTC.

The chain employs TRBV6-6 and TRBJ2-5; a weak D match, TRBD2 (5 bases). Deletions cut 6 bases from V and 7 bases from J, with 18 bases between. Germline V gene sequence: CDR1 MNHNY, CDR2 SVGAGI (reference sequence). The CDR3 spans 14 residues. The chain's CDR3 is CASRTRIQGGTQYF. The CDR3, as DNA: TGTGCCAGCAGAACTAGAATACAAGGAGGGACCCAGTACTTC.

The count of this clone is one. This chain joins TRBV28 and TRBJ1-5, with D possibly being TRBD1 (5 bases). CDR3 length: 16 amino acids. Germline V lookup: CDR1 MDHEN, CDR2 SYDVKM. Trimming pared 3 bases from V and 5 bases from J, leaving 17 bases between. CDR3 DNA sequence: TGTGCCAGCAGTTTGGGGCCAGGATCTTGGTATCAGCCCCAGCATTTT. As protein: CASSLGPGSWYQPQHF.

For this clone: One end of the junction fails to match germline, which may point to a read error. This chain joins TRBV7-9 and TRBJ2-1, with 8 bases identical to TRBD2. Germline V lookup: CDR1 SEHNR, CDR2 FQNEAQ (reference sequence). This CDR3 has 16 residues. This CDR3 reads CSSSSAGTRATNEQFF. Written as DNA, the CDR3 is TGTTCCAGCAGCTCTGCCGGGACTAGAGCGACAAATGAGCAGTTCTTC.

The rearrangement links TRBV5-6 to TRBJ2-5, with D tentatively TRBD2 (6 bases). The CDR3 runs 14 residues. V was pared by 2 bases and J by 2 bases, with 10 bases between. Per the germline V gene, CDR1 is SGHDT and CDR2 is YYEEEE. CDR3 in DNA: TGTGCCAGCAGCTTTTGGGACTCTCAAGAGACCCAGTACTTC. Translating it yields CASSFWDSQETQYF.